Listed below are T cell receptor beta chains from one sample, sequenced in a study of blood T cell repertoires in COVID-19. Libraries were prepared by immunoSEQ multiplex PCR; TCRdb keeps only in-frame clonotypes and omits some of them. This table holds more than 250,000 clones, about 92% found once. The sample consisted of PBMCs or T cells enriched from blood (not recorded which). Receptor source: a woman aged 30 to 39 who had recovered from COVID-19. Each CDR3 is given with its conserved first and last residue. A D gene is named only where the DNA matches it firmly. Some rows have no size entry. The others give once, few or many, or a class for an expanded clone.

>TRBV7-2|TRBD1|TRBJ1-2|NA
TGTGCCAGCAGCTTAGCGGGGGACAGTCTTGGCGGCTACACCTTC
CASSLAGDSLGGYTF
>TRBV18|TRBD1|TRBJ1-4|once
TGTGCCAGCTCACGGCGACAGGGGGGGAATGAAAAACTGTTTTTT
CASSRRQGGNEKLFF
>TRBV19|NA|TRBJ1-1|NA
TGTGCCAGTAGTACAGGGGTGAACACTGAAGCTTTCTTT
CASSTGVNTEAFF
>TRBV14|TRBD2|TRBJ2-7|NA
TGTGCCAGCAGCCAAGGGACTAGCGGGAGGGTGCAGTACTTC
CASSQGTSGRVQYF
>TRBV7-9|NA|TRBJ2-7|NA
TGTGCCAGCAGCCGGACAGACGAGCAGTACTTC
CASSRTDEQYF
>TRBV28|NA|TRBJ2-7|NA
TGTGCCAGCAGTCCCACAGGGAGGGTATCCTACGAGCAGTACTTC
CASSPTGRVSYEQYF
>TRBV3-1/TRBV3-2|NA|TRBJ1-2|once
TGTGCCAGCAGCCAAGATCAGGGGTCAAGTGGCTACACCTTC
CASSQDQGSSGYTF
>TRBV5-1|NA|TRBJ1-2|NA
TGCGCCAGCAGCTTGGCACAAAGGTCGGGCTATGGCTACACCTTC
CASSLAQRSGYGYTF
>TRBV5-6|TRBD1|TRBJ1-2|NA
TGTGCCAGCAGCCGGAAGGGGGCAGTAGGCTACACCTTC
CASSRKGAVGYTF
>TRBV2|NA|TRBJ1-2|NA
TGTGCCAGCAGTGAAAGGCCAGGGAATGGCTACACCTTC
CASSERPGNGYTF
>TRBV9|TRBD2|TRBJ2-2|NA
TGTGCCAGCAGCTTAAGAGGGAGCGGGGGGGCGGCCGGGGAGCTGTTTTTT
CASSLRGSGGAAGELFF
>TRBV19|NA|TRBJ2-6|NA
TGTGCCAGTAAGCAACGGGCGGGGGCGCAACCTGGGGCCAACGTCCTGACTTTC
CASKQRAGAQPGANVLTF
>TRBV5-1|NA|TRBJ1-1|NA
TGCGCCAGCAGCCTCGGAACAGGGAACACTGAAGCTTTCTTT
CASSLGTGNTEAFF
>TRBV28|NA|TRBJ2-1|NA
TGTGCCAGCCGGGATCACCAGAATGAGCAGTTCTTC
CASRDHQNEQFF
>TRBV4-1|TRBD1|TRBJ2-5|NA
TGCGCCAGCAGCCAAGGGGGACAGGGAAGAGAGACCCAGTACTTC
CASSQGGQGRETQYF
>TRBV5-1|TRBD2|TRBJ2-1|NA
TGCGCCAGCAGCCTAGGGACTACCAATGAGCAGTTCTTC
CASSLGTTNEQFF
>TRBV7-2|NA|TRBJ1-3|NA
TGTGCCAGCAGCTTAAGTCCCACGGCTGGAAACACCATATATTTT
CASSLSPTAGNTIYF
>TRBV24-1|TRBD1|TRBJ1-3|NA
TGTGCCACCACTTGGACAGGGGCGAGCTCTGGAAACACCATATATTTT
CATTWTGASSGNTIYF
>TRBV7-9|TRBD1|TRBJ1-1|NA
TGTGCCAGCAGCCAAGGGGGCGGCGGGTTTACTGAAGCTTTCTTT
CASSQGGGGFTEAFF
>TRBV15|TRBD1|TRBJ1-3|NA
TGTGCCACCAGGGGTCGGACAGGGACTGGAAACACCATATATTTT
CATRGRTGTGNTIYF
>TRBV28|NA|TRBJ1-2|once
TGTGCCAGCGCGTCTAGCGGGACACCTAACTATGGCTACACCTTC
CASASSGTPNYGYTF
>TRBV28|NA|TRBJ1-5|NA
TGTGCCAGCACGGGGGGGGGTCATCAGCCCCAGCATTTT
CASTGGGHQPQHF
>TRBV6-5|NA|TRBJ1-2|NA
TGTGCCAGCAGTTTAGTACCTGGAGGCTATGGCTACACCTTC
CASSLVPGGYGYTF
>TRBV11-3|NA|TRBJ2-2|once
TGTGCCAGCAGCCCGGCCGGGGAGCTGTTTTTT
CASSPAGELFF
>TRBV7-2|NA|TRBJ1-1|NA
TGTGCCAGCAGCCTAGCACAGTTCAGGACTGAAGCTTTCTTT
CASSLAQFRTEAFF
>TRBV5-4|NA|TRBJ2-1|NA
TGTGCCAGCAGCCCCCTCTCCTACAATGAGCAGTTCTTC
CASSPLSYNEQFF
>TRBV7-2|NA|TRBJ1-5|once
TGTGCCAGCACCCCCGGCCCAGGCCTCAATCAGCCCCAGCATTTT
CASTPGPGLNQPQHF
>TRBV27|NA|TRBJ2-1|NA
TGTGCCAGCAGCGGGGTCGGTGAGCAGTTCTTC
CASSGVGEQFF
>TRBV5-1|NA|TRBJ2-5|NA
TGCGCCAGCAGCTCACAAGGGACGGGAGAAGAGACCCAGTACTTC
CASSSQGTGEETQYF
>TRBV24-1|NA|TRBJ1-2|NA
TGTGCCACCAGTGACGACGGACACGGCTCCTATGGCTACACCTTC
CATSDDGHGSYGYTF
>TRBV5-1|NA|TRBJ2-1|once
TGCGCCAGCAGCTTGGCCACGGGCTCCCGGGCAGGGAATGAGCAGTTCTTC
CASSLATGSRAGNEQFF
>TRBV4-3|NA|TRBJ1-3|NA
TGCGCCAGCAGCCAAGTGACAGCCTCTGGAAACACCATATATTTT
CASSQVTASGNTIYF
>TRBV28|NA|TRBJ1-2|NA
TGTGCCAGCAGGGGCATCTATGGCTACACCTTC
CASRGIYGYTF
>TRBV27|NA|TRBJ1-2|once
TGTGCCAGCAGTTTCGCGGCCGGGTATGGCTACACCTTC
CASSFAAGYGYTF
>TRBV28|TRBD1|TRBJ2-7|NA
TGTGCCAGCAGGGTGGGACAGGGGTACGAGCAGTACTTC
CASRVGQGYEQYF
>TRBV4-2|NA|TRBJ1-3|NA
TGTGCCAGCAGCCAAGAAAAGCTCTCTTCTGGAAACACCATATATTTT
CASSQEKLSSGNTIYF
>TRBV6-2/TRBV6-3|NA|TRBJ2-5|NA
TGTGCCAGCAGTTTCGTCGGAGCGGCCAACCAAGAGACCCAGTACTTC
CASSFVGAANQETQYF
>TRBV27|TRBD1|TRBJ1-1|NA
TGTGCCAGCAGTCTCCTACAGGGGGGATTGAACACTGAAGCTTTCTTT
CASSLLQGGLNTEAFF
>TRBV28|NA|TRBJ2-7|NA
TGTGCCAGCACCCTAGGGGGGGGGTACGAGCAGTACTTC
CASTLGGGYEQYF
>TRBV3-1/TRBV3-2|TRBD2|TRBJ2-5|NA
TGTGCCAGCAGTTATAGCGGGGATGAGACCCAGTACTTC
CASSYSGDETQYF
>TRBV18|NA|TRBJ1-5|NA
TGTGCCAGCTCACTGCTACCTAGCAATCAGCCCCAGCATTTT
CASSLLPSNQPQHF
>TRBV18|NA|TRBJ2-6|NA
TGTGCCAGCTCACCACCTCGTTCTGGGGCCAACGTCCTGACTTTC
CASSPPRSGANVLTF
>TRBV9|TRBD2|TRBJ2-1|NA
TGTGCCAGCAGCGTTCTTAGGCTAGCGGCCTACAATGAGCAGTTCTTC
CASSVLRLAAYNEQFF
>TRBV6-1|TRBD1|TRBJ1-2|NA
TGTGCCAGCAGTGAACCGGGACAGGGGGCAGGAGAGGGCTACACCTTC
CASSEPGQGAGEGYTF
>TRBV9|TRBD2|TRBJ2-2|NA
TGTGCCAGCAGCGCGGGACTAGCCGGTACCGGGGAGCTGTTTTTT
CASSAGLAGTGELFF
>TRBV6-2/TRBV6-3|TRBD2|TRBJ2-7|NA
TGTGCCAGCAGTTCGACTGGCGGGAGCTCCTACGAGCAGTACTTC
CASSSTGGSSYEQYF
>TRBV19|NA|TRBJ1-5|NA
TGTGCCAGTAGTATTTGGACAGATAGCAATCAGCCCCAGCATTTT
CASSIWTDSNQPQHF
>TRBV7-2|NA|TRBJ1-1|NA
TGTGCCAGCAGTCGATGGGAGATGAGCACTGAAGCTTTCTTT
CASSRWEMSTEAFF
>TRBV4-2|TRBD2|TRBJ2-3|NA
TGTGCCAGCAGCCAAGAGCAACTAGCGGGAGTCCTAGATACGCAGTATTTT
CASSQEQLAGVLDTQYF
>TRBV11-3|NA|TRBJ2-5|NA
TGTGCCAGCAGCTTATCGGAGACCCAGTACTTC
CASSLSETQYF